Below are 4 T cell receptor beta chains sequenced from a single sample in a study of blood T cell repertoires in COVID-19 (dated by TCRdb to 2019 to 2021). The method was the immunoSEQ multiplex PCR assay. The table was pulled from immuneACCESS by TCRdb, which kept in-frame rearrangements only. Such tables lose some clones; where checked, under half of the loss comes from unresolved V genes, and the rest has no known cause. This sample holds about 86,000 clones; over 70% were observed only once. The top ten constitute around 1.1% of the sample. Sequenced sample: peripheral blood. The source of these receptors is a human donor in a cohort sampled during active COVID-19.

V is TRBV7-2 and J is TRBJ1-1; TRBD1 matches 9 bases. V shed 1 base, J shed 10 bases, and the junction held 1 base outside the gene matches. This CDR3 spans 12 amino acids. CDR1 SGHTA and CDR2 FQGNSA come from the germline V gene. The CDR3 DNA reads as TGTGCCAGCAGCTTAGGGGGACAGGGAGCTTTCTTT. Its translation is CASSLGGQGAFF. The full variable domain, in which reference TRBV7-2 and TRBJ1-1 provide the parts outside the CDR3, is GAGVSQSPSNKVTEKGKDVELRCDPISGHTALYWYRQSLGQGLEFLIYFQGNSAPDKSGLPSDRFSAERTGGSVSTLTIQRTQQEDSAVYLCASSLGGQGAFFGQGTRLTVV.

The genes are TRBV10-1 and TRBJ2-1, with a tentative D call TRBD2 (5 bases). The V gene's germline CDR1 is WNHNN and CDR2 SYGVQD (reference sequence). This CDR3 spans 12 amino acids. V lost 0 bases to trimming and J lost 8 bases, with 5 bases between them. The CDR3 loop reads CASSESSDEQFF. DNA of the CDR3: TGCGCCAGCAGTGAGTCTAGCGATGAGCAGTTCTTC.

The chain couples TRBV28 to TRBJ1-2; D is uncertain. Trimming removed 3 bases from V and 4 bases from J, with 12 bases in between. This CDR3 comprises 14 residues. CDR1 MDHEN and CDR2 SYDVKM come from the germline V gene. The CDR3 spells CASSLRDNGYGYTF. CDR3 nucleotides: TGTGCCAGCAGTTTGCGAGACAACGGCTATGGCTACACCTTC.

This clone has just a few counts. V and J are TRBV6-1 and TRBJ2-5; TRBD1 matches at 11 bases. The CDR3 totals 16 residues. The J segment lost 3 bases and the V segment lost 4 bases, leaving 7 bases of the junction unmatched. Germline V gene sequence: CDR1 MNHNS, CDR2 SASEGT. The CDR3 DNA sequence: TGTGCCAGCAGTGGTTTATGGGACAGGGGGGAAGAGACCCAGTACTTC. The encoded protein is CASSGLWDRGEETQYF.